The 19 T cell receptor beta chains below all came from one sample that was sequenced in a study of T cells in Graves' hyperthyroidism and ophthalmopathy. Researchers amplified the TCR beta CDR3 regions from RNA transcripts. First-round RT-PCR targeting the TCR CDR3 was performed with the HTBI primer set. One entry per CDR3 protein results from TCRdb running MiXCR on the multiplex PCR reads. The sample carries around 600,000 distinct CDR3 sequences, over 12% recorded once. Sequenced: blood. These receptors all come from a woman younger than 30 with Graves' ophthalmopathy.

This clonotype has a count of ten or more. The chain carries TRBV18 and TRBJ1-2, with 11 bases aligning to TRBD1. The CDR3 has 13 amino acids. V lost 5 bases and J lost 8; bases outside the gene matches: 4. CDR1 and CDR2 (germline): KGHSH, LQKENI. The CDR3 DNA reads as TGTGCCAGCTCATGGACAGGGGGCGACGGCTACACCTTC. Translating gives CASSWTGGDGYTF.

The sample holds a few counts of this clonotype. The genes are TRBV7-9 and TRBJ1-2; D is unclear. Germline V lookup: CDR1 SEHNR, CDR2 FQNEAQ (reference sequence). The germline V and J ends were trimmed by 4 bases and 6 bases, with 12 bases remaining between them. This CDR3 is 13 amino acids long. CDR3 DNA: TGTGCCAGCAGCTATTTTGGGAGGGATGGCTACACCTTC. Its protein product is CASSYFGRDGYTF.

This clonotype appeared once. The rearrangement joins TRBV5-4 to TRBJ2-7; 9 nucleotides align to TRBD2. Looked up from germline, CDR1 is SGHNT and CDR2 is YYREEE (reference sequence). With V trimmed by 5 bases and J by 4 bases, 10 bases remained unmatched. The CDR3 totals 15 residues. CDR3: CASSDPREGRYEQYF. In DNA form, the CDR3 reads TGTGCCAGCAGTGACCCGCGGGAGGGCCGATACGAGCAGTACTTC.

The V call is TRBV7-6, the J call TRBJ2-7, with TRBD1 as a possible D gene (6 bases). The CDR3 contains 15 residues. The germline gives CDR1 SGHVS, CDR2 FNYEAQ. The CDR3: CVSSLANGQNHEQYF. In DNA form, the CDR3 reads TGTGTTAGCAGCTTAGCAAACGGACAGAACCACGAGCAGTACTTC. The full variable domain, rest sourced from reference TRBV7-6 and TRBJ2-7, is GAGVSQSPRYKVTKRGQDVALRCDPISGHVSLYWYRQALGQGPEFLTYFNYEAQQDKSGLPNDRFSAERPEGSISTLTIQRTEQRDSAMYRCVSSLANGQNHEQYFGPGTRLTVT.

This clonotype was recorded at least ten times. The chain combines TRBV15 with TRBJ1-3; TRBD1 might be the D (6 bases). V lost 2 bases and J lost 1, with 12 bases in between. Germline lookup yields CDR1 LNHNV and CDR2 YYDKDF (reference sequence). The CDR3 covers 16 residues. The CDR3 sequence: CATSRRQTGSGNTIYF. The CDR3 DNA follows: TGTGCCACCAGCAGACGTCAAACAGGGTCTGGAAACACCATATATTTT.

The chain joins TRBV4-2 to TRBJ1-1, with a tentative D call TRBD1 (5 bases). CDR1 and CDR2 (germline): LGHNA, YNFKEQ. Trimming stripped 2 bases from V and 6 bases from J, with 16 bases between. The CDR3 has 15 residues. The chain's CDR3 is CASSQHGGEYAEAFF. Written as DNA, the CDR3 is TGTGCCAGCAGCCAACATGGGGGGGAGTACGCTGAAGCTTTCTTT.

This clonotype was picked up a small number of times. V and J are TRBV5-4 and TRBJ1-2; D not resolved. V gave up 5 bases and J gave up 3 bases, with 14 bases separating them. The CDR3 extends over 14 amino acids. Germline V CDR1 and CDR2: SGHNT, YYREEE (reference sequence). CDR3 sequence (DNA): TGTGCCAGCAGTTCTCCGGCACGGCACTATGGCTACACCTTC. The encoded protein is CASSSPARHYGYTF.

Note on this clonotype: Possible read error: a much larger clone is one base away. This chain links TRBV5-1 with TRBJ2-7; TRBD2 matches at 8 bases. Germline V gene sequence: CDR1 SGHRS, CDR2 YFSETQ. This CDR3 region has 15 residues. The V gene end was trimmed by 2 bases and the J gene end by 7 bases; junction bases not matched to a gene: 11. The chain's CDR3 is CASSFSGGERREQYF. The CDR3 coding sequence is TGCGCCAGCAGCTTCAGCGGGGGTGAGCGTAGGGAGCAGTACTTC.

This clonotype was detected ten times or more. V usage is TRBV20-1 and J usage is TRBJ2-5, with D tentatively TRBD1 or TRBD2 (5 bases each). The CDR3 runs to 16 residues. V was clipped by 6 bases and J by 2 bases, with 22 bases between them. Germline V gives CDR1 DFQATT, CDR2 SNEGSKA (reference sequence). In nucleotides, the CDR3 is TGCAGTGCCATCCGGGACCCCAGGTCCCGTCAAGAGACCCAGTACTTC. Its translation: CSAIRDPRSRQETQYF.

At least ten counts were recorded for this clonotype. This rearrangement joins TRBV25-1 to TRBJ2-3; 7 nucleotides match TRBD2. Germline CDR1 reads MGHDK; CDR2 reads SYGVNS. The length of the CDR3 is 13 residues. V gave up 7 bases and J gave up 6 bases; unmatched junction bases: 7. In DNA, the CDR3 is TGTGCCAGCACAGCGGGAAGTGTGGATACGCAGTATTTT. It codes for CASTAGSVDTQYF.

The sample holds many counts of this clonotype. CDR3 loop: CSVLAGVGTDTQYF. The DNA of the CDR3 is TGCAGTGTGCTAGCGGGAGTTGGTACAGATACGCAGTATTTT. The chain joins TRBV20-1 to TRBJ2-3; 10 positions match TRBD2. The CDR3 has 14 amino acids. V was clipped by 7 bases and J by 3 bases; unmatched bases: 7. Germline loops: CDR1 DFQATT, CDR2 SNEGSKA (reference sequence).

The rearrangement links TRBV7-2 to TRBJ2-1; 8 nucleotides line up with TRBD2. V lost 1 base and J lost 6; bases outside the gene matches: 8. The germline gives CDR1 SGHTA, CDR2 FQGNSA. This CDR3 is 16 amino acids long. CDR3 DNA sequence: TGTGCCAGCAGCTTAGTAGGTGGGACTAGGGGCAATGAGCAGTTCTTC. This encodes CASSLVGGTRGNEQFF.

CDR3 nucleotides: TGCGCCAGCAGCTTGATGGACAGGGAAAACACCGGGGAGCTGTTTTTT. It yields the protein CASSLMDRENTGELFF. This chain connects TRBV5-1 to TRBJ2-2; 8 nucleotides match TRBD1. Germline V gene data show CDR1 as SGHRS and CDR2 as YFSETQ. The CDR3 length is 16 residues. Unmatched junction bases numbered 4, after V lost 1 base and J lost 2 bases.

There are many counts of this clonotype. The rearrangement uses TRBV30 and TRBJ2-2; D not resolved. The CDR3 length is 14 residues. V was pared by 0 bases and J by 5 bases, with 10 bases between. CDR1 GTSNPN and CDR2 SVGIG come from the germline V gene (reference sequence). For the CDR3, the DNA is TGTGCCTGGAGTGTTACCATACGGACCGGGGAGCTGTTTTTT. Its translation is CAWSVTIRTGELFF.

This clonotype was counted at least ten times. This sequence joins TRBV7-9 and TRBJ2-1; D is uncertain. The CDR3 is 15 residues long. V dropped 1 base and J dropped 3 bases, with 10 bases sitting between them. CDR1 is SEHNR, CDR2 FQNEAQ, per germline (reference sequence). CDR3: CASSLVGLRYNEQFF. The CDR3 nucleotides are TGTGCCAGCAGCTTAGTGGGGTTGCGCTACAATGAGCAGTTCTTC.

In this sample, this clonotype turned up a few times. V is TRBV6-1 and J is TRBJ2-1, with 7 bases that match TRBD2. Germline CDR1 reads MNHNS; CDR2 reads SASEGT. The CDR3 sequence is 14 residues long. Trimming removed 5 bases from V and 7 bases from J; junction bases left unmatched: 8. Here the CDR3 reads CASSFQRDRNEQFF. As DNA, the CDR3 is TGTGCCAGCAGTTTCCAGCGGGATAGGAATGAGCAGTTCTTC.

At least ten counts were recorded for this clonotype. The V call is TRBV7-8, the J call TRBJ1-1, with a tentative D call TRBD1 (5 bases). V was shortened by 5 bases and J by 0 bases, with 10 bases between the two germline ends. The CDR3 consists of 14 residues. Germline V CDR1 and CDR2: SGHVS, FQNEAQ. CDR3 sequence: CASSPGRLNTEAFF. In DNA form, the CDR3 reads TGTGCCAGCAGCCCGGGACGGTTGAACACTGAAGCTTTCTTT.

In regard to this clonotype: A clone one base away is much larger, so this may be a read error. The V gene is TRBV12-3 or TRBV12-4, the J gene TRBJ1-3; possibly TRBD1 for D (5 bases). The V end lost 3 bases, the J end lost 4 bases, and 10 bases lay between the germline ends. This CDR3 spans 14 amino acids. CDR3 protein: CASSFQGVGNTIYF. For the CDR3, the DNA is TGTGCCAGCAGTTTCCAGGGAGTCGGAAACACCATATATTTT.

This clonotype has a count of ten or more. This rearrangement joins TRBV6-1 to TRBJ2-1; D is possibly TRBD2 (6 bases). Germline V CDR1 and CDR2: MNHNS, SASEGT. V was trimmed by 5 bases and J by 7 bases, leaving 21 bases between them. The CDR3 contains 16 residues. CDR3 amino acids: CASSSGRGREMNEQFF. In DNA form, the CDR3 reads TGTGCCAGCAGTTCGGGGCGGGGTCGGGAGATGAATGAGCAGTTCTTC.